This T cell receptor beta chain is from a study of tumor-infiltrating lymphocytes in oesophageal squamous cell carcinoma (dated by TCRdb to the mid-2010s). In this sample, this clonotype turned up many times. The antigen it binds to is not known. A junction boundary mismatches the germline segment, possibly from a read error. Reading from cysteine to phenylalanine, the CDR3 counts 14 amino acids. Solely the CDR3 DNA is kept, with 42 bases framed from the first base. In the germline V gene, CDR1 corresponds to MDHEN and CDR2 to SYDVKM. Library preparation was by PCR. Sequencing relied on an Illumina HiSeq 2000. Through fastp at Q25 and MiXCR, TCRdb rebuilt clones from the public reads, retaining in-frame beta chains. Rows are combined by CDR3 protein, so each entry shows the most common genes and DNA. For this sample there are 15,000 to 20,000 distinct CDR3 sequences; about 38% appear just once. Of the sample, about 10% falls within the top ten clones.

The chain was built from TRBV28 and TRBJ1-6; TRBD1 is possibly the D segment (6 matching bases). This TCR was recovered from a male donor with esophageal squamous cell carcinoma. The sequenced sample consisted of normal esophageal tissue next to the tumor. The base sequence is TGTGCCAGCAGTATCCAGGGGCGCAATTCACCCCTCCACTTC. Translated, it reads CASSIQGRNSPLHF.